Here is one TCR beta chain with its context. This record comes from a study of T cell responses to AZD1222 COVID-19 vaccine. Repertoires were generated with immunoSEQ multiplex PCR, while TCRdb's copy carries only in-frame clones and drops some. The data contain approximately 150,000 clones, about 93% of them singletons. The CDR3 spans 14 residues. Germline V CDR1 and CDR2: MGHRA, YSYEKL. With 3 bases removed from V and 6 bases from J, the gap between germline ends came to 11 bases. The J gene is TRBJ2-2, the V gene TRBV4-1, with no clear D. This receptor was taken from an adult who received the AZD1222 COVID-19 vaccine. The input for sequencing was peripheral blood, taken 28 days after the second AZD1222 dose. The CDR3, as DNA: TGCGCCAGCAGCCACCTTGATGACTCCGGGGAGCTGTTTTTT. Translation: CASSHLDDSGELFF.